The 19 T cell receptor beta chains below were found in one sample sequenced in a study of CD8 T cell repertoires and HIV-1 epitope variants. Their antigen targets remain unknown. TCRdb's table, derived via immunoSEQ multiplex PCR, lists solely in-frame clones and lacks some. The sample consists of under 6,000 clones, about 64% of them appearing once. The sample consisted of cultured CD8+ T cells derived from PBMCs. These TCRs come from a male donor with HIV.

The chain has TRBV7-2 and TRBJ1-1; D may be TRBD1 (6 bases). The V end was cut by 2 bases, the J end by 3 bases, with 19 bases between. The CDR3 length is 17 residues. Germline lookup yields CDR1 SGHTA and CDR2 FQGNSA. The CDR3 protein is CASSLHGPGAGDTEAFF. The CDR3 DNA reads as TGTGCCAGCAGCTTACACGGTCCGGGGGCGGGTGACACTGAAGCTTTCTTT.

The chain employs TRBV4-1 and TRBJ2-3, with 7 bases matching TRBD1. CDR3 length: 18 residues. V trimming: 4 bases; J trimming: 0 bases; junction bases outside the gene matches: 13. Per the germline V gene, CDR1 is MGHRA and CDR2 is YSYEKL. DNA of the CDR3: TGCGCCAGCAGCCCGGGGACAGATCCGAAACCTAGCACAGATACGCAGTATTTT. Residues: CASSPGTDPKPSTDTQYF.

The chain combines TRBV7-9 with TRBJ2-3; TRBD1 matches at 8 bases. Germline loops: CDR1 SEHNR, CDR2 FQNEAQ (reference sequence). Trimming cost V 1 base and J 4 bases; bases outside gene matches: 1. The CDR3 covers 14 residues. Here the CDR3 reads CASSLETGADTQYF. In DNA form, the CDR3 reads TGTGCCAGCAGCTTAGAGACAGGGGCAGATACGCAGTATTTT.

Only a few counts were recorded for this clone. The CDR3 is CASSQGYGYTF. The CDR3 region has the DNA TGTGCCAGCTCTCAGGGCTATGGCTACACCTTC. The chain recombines TRBV19 with TRBJ1-2, with D possibly matching TRBD1 (5 bases). With 9 bases removed from V and 4 bases from J, the gap between germline ends came to 9 bases. CDR3 length equals 11 residues. Germline CDR1 LNHDA, CDR2 SQIVND (reference sequence). Variable domain in full (rest from reference TRBV19 and TRBJ1-2): DGGITQSPKYLFRKEGQNVTLSCEQNLNHDAMYWYRQDPGQGLRLIYYSQIVNDFQKGDIAEGYSVSREKKESFPLTVTSAQKNPTAFYLCASSQGYGYTFGSGTRLTVV.

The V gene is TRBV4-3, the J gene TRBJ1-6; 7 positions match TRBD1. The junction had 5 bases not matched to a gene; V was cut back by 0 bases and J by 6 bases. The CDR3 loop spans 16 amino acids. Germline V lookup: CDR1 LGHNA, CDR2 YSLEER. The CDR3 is CASSQDLGQINSPLHF. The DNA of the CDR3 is TGCGCCAGCAGCCAAGATTTGGGACAGATTAATTCACCCCTCCACTTT.

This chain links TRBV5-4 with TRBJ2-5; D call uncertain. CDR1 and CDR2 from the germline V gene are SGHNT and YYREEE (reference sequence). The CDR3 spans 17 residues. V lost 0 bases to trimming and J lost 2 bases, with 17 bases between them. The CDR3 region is CASSLGPARPEQETQYF. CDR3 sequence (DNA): TGTGCCAGCAGCTTGGGACCGGCCCGCCCTGAGCAAGAGACCCAGTACTTC.

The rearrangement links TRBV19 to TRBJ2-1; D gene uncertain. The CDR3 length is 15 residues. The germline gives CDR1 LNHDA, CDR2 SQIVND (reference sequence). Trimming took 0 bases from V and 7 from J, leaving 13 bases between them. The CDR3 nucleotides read TGTGCCAGTAGTATAGATTTGGCGAGGAAAAATGAGCAGTTCTTC. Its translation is CASSIDLARKNEQFF.

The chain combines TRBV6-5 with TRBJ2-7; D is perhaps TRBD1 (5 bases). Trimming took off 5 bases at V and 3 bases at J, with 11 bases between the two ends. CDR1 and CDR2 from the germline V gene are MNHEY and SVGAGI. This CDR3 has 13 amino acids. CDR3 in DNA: TGTGCCAGCAGTCCGAGACAGAGCTACGAGCAGTACTTC. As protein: CASSPRQSYEQYF.

CDR3 in amino acids: CASSEWQVHEKLFF. CDR3 bases: TGTGCCAGCAGTGAGTGGCAGGTCCATGAAAAACTGTTTTTT. The chain joins TRBV25-1 to TRBJ1-4, with no clear D. Germline-derived CDR1 and CDR2 are MGHDK and SYGVNS. The CDR3 totals 14 residues. V lost 3 bases, J lost 6 bases, and 11 bases lay in between.

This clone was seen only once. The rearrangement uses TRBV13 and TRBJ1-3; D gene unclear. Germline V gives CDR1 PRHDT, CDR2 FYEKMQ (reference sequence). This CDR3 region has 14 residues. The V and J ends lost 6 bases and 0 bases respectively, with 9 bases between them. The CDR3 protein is CASSAGSSGNTIYF. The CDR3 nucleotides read TGTGCCAGCAGTGCAGGCAGCTCTGGAAACACCATATATTTT.

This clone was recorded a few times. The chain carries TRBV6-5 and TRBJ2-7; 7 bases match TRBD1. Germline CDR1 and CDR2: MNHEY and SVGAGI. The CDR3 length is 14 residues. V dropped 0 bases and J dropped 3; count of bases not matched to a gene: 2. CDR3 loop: CASSYSNRGYEQYF. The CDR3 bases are TGTGCCAGCAGTTACTCGAACAGGGGCTACGAGCAGTACTTC.

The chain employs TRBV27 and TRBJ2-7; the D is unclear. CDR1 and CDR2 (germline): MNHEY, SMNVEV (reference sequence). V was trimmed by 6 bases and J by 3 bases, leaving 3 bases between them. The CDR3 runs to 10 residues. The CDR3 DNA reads TGTGCCAGCAGCCTCTACGAGCAGTACTTC. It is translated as CASSLYEQYF.

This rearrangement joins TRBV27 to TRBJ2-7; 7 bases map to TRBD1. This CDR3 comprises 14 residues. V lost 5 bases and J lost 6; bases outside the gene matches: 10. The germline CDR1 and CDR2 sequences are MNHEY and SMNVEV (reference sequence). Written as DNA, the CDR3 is TGTGCCAGCAGTCAACAGGGGTTAGGGGTCGAGCAGTACTTC. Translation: CASSQQGLGVEQYF.

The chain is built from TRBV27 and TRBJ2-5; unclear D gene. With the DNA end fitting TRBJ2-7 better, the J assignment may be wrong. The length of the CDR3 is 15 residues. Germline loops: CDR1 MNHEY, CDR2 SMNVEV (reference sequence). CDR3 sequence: CASSPEGRLSYEQYF. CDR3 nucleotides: TGTGCCAGCAGCCCAGAAGGCAGGCTGTCCTACGAGCAGTACTTC.

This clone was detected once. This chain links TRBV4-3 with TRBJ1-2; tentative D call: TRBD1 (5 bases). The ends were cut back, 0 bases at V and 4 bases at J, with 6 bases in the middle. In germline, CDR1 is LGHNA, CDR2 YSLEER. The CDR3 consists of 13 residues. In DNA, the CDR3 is TGCGCCAGCAGCCAAGATGGGACCTATGGCTACACCTTC. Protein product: CASSQDGTYGYTF.

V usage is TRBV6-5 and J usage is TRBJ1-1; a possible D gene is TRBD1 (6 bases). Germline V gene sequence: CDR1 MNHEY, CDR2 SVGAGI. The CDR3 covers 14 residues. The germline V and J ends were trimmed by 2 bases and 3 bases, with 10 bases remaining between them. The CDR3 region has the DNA TGTGCCAGCAGTTACCCAGGGGAGGACACTGAAGCTTTCTTT. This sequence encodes CASSYPGEDTEAFF.

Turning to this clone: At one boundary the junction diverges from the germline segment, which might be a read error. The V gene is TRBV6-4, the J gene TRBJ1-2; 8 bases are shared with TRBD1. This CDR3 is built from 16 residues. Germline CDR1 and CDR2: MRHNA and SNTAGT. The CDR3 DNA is TGTGCCAGCAGAGAGGACAGGGCCGGGCATGGCTATGGCCACACCTTC. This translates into CASREDRAGHGYGHTF.

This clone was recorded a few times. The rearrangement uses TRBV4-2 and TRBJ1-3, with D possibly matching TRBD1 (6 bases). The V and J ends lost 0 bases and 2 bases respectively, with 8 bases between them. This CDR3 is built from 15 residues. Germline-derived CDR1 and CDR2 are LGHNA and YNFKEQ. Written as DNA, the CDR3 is TGTGCCAGCAGCCAAGATCCAGGGGCTGGAAACACCATATATTTT. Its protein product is CASSQDPGAGNTIYF.

CDR3 in amino acids: CASSLAGSNEKLFF. The CDR3 DNA reads TGTGCCAGCAGCTTAGCAGGGTCTAATGAAAAACTGTTTTTT. The rearrangement links TRBV7-6 to TRBJ1-4; D gene unclear. CDR3 length equals 14 residues. Germline CDR1 is SGHVS and CDR2 is FNYEAQ. V was clipped by 0 bases and J by 3 bases, with 5 bases between them. The entire variable domain, with the rest obtained from reference TRBV7-6 and TRBJ1-4, is as follows: GAGVSQSPRYKVTKRGQDVALRCDPISGHVSLYWYRQALGQGPEFLTYFNYEAQQDKSGLPNDRFSAERPEGSISTLTIQRTEQRDSAMYRCASSLAGSNEKLFFGSGTQLSVL.